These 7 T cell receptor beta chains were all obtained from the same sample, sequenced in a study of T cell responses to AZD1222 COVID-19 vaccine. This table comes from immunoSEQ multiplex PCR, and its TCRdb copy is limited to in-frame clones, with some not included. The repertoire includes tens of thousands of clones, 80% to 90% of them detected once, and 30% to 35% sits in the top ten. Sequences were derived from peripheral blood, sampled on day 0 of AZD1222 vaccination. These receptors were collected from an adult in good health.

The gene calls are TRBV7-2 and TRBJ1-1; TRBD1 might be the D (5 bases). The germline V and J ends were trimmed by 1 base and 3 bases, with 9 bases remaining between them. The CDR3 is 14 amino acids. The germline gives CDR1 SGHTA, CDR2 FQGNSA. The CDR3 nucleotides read TGTGCCAGCAGCTTAGTGACAGAGCACACTGAAGCTTTCTTT. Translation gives CASSLVTEHTEAFF.

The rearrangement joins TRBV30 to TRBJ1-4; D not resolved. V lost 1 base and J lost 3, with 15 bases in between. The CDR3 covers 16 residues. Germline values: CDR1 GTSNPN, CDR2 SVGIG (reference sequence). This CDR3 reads CAWSGAVRAANEKLFF. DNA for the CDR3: TGTGCCTGGAGTGGGGCAGTGAGGGCGGCTAATGAAAAACTGTTTTTT.

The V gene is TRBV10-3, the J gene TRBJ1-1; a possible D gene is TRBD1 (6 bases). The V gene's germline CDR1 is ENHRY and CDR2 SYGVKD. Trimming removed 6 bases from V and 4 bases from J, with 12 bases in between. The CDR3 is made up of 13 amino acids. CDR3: CAISRTDFTEAFF. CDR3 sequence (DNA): TGTGCCATCAGCCGGACAGACTTCACTGAAGCTTTCTTT.

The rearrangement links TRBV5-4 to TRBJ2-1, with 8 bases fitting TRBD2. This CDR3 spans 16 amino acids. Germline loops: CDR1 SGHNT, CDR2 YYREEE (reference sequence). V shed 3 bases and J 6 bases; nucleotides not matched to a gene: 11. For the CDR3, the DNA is TGTGCCAGCAGCTCGACTAGCGCTCGTAGTATCAATGAGCAGTTCTTC. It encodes CASSSTSARSINEQFF.

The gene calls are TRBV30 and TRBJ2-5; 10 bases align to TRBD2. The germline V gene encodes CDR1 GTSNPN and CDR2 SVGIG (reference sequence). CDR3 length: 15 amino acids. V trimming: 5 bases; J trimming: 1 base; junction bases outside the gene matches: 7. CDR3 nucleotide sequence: TGTGCCTGGGGGAGATGGACTAGCGGCCAAGAGACCCAGTACTTC. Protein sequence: CAWGRWTSGQETQYF.

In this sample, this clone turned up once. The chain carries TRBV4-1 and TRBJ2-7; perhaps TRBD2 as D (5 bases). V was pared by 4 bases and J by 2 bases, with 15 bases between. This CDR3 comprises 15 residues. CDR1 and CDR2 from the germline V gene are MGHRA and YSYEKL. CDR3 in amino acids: CASSPFTDGTYEQYF. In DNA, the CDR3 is TGCGCCAGCAGCCCTTTCACGGACGGGACCTACGAGCAGTACTTC.

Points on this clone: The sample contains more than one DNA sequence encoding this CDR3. The CDR3 coding sequence is TGTGCCAGCAGCTTAGTCGGCCAGGGAGAGACCCAGTACTTC. Translated, it gives CASSLVGQGETQYF. This rearrangement joins TRBV7-2 to TRBJ2-5; possibly TRBD1 for D (5 bases). Trimming cost V 1 base and J 4 bases, with 10 bases left between them. Germline assignment: CDR1 SGHTA and CDR2 FQGNSA. This CDR3 spans 14 amino acids.